This T cell receptor beta chain came from a study of blood T cell repertoires in COVID-19. The V gene's germline CDR1 is SEHNR and CDR2 FQNEAQ (reference sequence). V lost 3 bases, J lost 7 bases, and 12 bases lay in between. This CDR3 region has 14 residues. Produced via immunoSEQ multiplex PCR; TCRdb's table is partial and in-frame only. The profile covers some 66,000 clones, with approximately 79% appearing a single time and approximately 6.6% taken by the ten largest. The chain employs TRBV7-9 and TRBJ1-4; D is unresolved. The sequenced sample consisted of peripheral blood. The sequence was obtained from a man aged 55-75 years with acute or convalescent COVID-19. The CDR3 DNA sequence: TGTGCCAGCAGCTTCGAGATCGAGCCTGAAAAACTGTTTTTT. Its protein is CASSFEIEPEKLFF.